The 5 T cell receptor beta chains presented below share a single source sample, sequenced in a study of identical twins. From the 5' RACE reads, TCRdb called clonotypes with MiXCR, one entry per CDR3 protein. Among roughly 240,000 distinct CDR3 sequences listed, 6% to 8.5% were seen once. This sample was also put to use in a study of yellow fever vaccine responses in identical twins.

The specimen sequenced was CD8+ T cells sorted from blood. These receptors came from a woman aged 18-30 years in good health.

This rearrangement joins TRBV9 to TRBJ1-4, with D unresolved. V lost 10 bases and J lost 8, with 9 bases in between. From germline, CDR1 is SGDLS and CDR2 YYNGEE. The CDR3 has 10 residues. CDR3 region: CASGEEKLFF. The CDR3 coding sequence is TGTGCCTCCGGGGAAGAAAAACTGTTTTTT. Full variable domain (missing parts from reference TRBV9 and TRBJ1-4): DSGVTQTPKHLITATGQRVTLRCSPRSGDLSVYWYQQSLDQGLQFLIQYYNGEERAKGNILERFSAQQFPDLHSELNLSSLELGDSALYFCASGEEKLFFGSGTQLSVL.

The chain couples TRBV7-8 to TRBJ2-2; maybe TRBD2 (5 bases). The CDR3 consists of 17 residues. Germline CDR1 is SGHVS and CDR2 is FQNEAQ. Trimming took 5 bases from V and 14 from J, leaving 30 bases between them. The CDR3 DNA reads as TGTGCCAGCAGCCTGCAACGTGGAGGTTCAAGACCCCAGTCCCTGTTTTTT. Its protein is CASSLQRGGSRPQSLFF.

The sample holds many counts of this clonotype. The gene calls are TRBV7-9 and TRBJ2-1; D perhaps matches TRBD1 (6 bases). Germline CDR1 and CDR2: SEHNR and FQNEAQ (reference sequence). There are 13 residues in the CDR3. The germline V and J ends were trimmed by 5 bases and 10 bases, with 15 bases remaining between them. The CDR3 bases are TGTGCCAGCAGCCTAGGACAGACTTTGGAGCAGTTCTTC. As protein: CASSLGQTLEQFF. Drawing the rest from reference TRBV7-9 and TRBJ2-1, the complete variable domain is DTGVSQNPRHKITKRGQNVTFRCDPISEHNRLYWYRQTLGQGPEFLTYFQNEAQLEKSRLLSDRFSAERPKGSFSTLEIQRTEQGDSAMYLCASSLGQTLEQFFGPGTRLTVL.

This clonotype was detected a few times. This rearrangement joins TRBV20-1 to TRBJ2-1; 14 bases match TRBD2. J gave up 5 bases and V 0 bases, and 6 bases lay outside the gene matches. CDR3 length: 17 amino acids. Per the germline V gene, CDR1 is DFQATT and CDR2 is SNEGSKA (reference sequence). The CDR3 nucleotides read TGCAGTGCTAGAGATTGGGGGGGACTAGCGGGAGACAATGAGCAGTTCTTC. Amino acid sequence: CSARDWGGLAGDNEQFF.

This clonotype came up many times. This chain connects TRBV20-1 to TRBJ2-5, with 12 nucleotides matching TRBD2. J was trimmed by 2 bases and V by 2 bases; bases with no gene match: 9. The germline gives CDR1 DFQATT, CDR2 SNEGSKA (reference sequence). CDR3 size: 17 residues. CDR3 region: CSARLAGGPFMQETQYF. Here the CDR3 DNA reads TGCAGTGCTAGACTAGCGGGAGGGCCTTTCATGCAAGAGACCCAGTACTTC.